This TCR beta chain was recovered during a study of graft-versus-host responses after intestinal transplantation. Looking at the study overall: All recipients got anti-thymocyte globulin induction, then tacrolimus and steroids for approximately 3 years. Study-level points and caveats: Levels of circulating GvH clones at their peak were associated with early post-transplant HvG declines.

Using immunoSEQ multiplex PCR, the repertoire was profiled, and TCRdb retains in-frame clones only, with some absent. The sample lists about 15,000 clones, 30% to 40% occurring once. There were about 200,000 CFSE-labeled responder cells plated together with about 200,000 irradiated, violet-dye-labeled stimulator cells. Upon completion of the reaction, proliferating CFSE-low responders, both CD3+CD4+ and CD3+CD8+, were sorted. On this clone itself: Other DNA sequences in the sample encode the same CDR3.

The TCR was taken from a human patient who received an intestinal transplant. Material: alloreactive CD8+ T cells from a mixed lymphocyte reaction culture, obtained before intestinal transplant. Subset noted: CFSE-low proliferating T cells sorted from approximately six-day pre-transplant mixed lymphocyte reaction (GvH or HvG direction).

In DNA form, the CDR3 reads TGTGCCAGCAGTTCCCAATTAGCTTCTTTGGATGAGCAGTTCTTC. Translating gives CASSSQLASLDEQFF. This chain uses TRBV9 with TRBJ2-1; D gene ambiguous. The CDR3 runs to 15 residues. Germline lookup yields CDR1 SGDLS and CDR2 YYNGEE. The V gene lost 5 bases and the J gene lost 8 bases, with 20 bases spanning the gap.